This record looks at one TCR beta chain sequence and its context. The source of the sample is a study of shared T cell receptors in the human thymus. V dropped 0 bases and J dropped 6 bases, with 19 bases sitting between them. Germline CDR1 MGHRA, CDR2 YSYEKL. The CDR3 consists of 17 residues. Generated by immunoSEQ multiplex PCR, the TCRdb table keeps only in-frame clones and is missing some. The sample carries about 500,000 clones, around three quarters recorded once. These same data were also listed under a study on human thymus T cells. This second study says: Having corrective surgery for congenital heart defects, healthy Finnish infants were the ones who donated. Thymus pieces cut out during corrective heart surgery were the tissue that was used.

The sequence was collected from a boy under two years old with a congenital heart defect. Input material: thymocytes. The rearrangement links TRBV4-1 to TRBJ2-3; D uncertain. The CDR3 sequence: CASSQDEERPGSDTQYF. CDR3 DNA: TGCGCCAGCAGCCAAGATGAGGAGCGTCCCGGCTCGGATACGCAGTATTTT.